The 27 T cell receptor beta chains below come from one sample, sequenced in a study of OX40 agonist ivuxolimab in advanced cancers. Clones were read by immunoSEQ multiplex PCR, and TCRdb kept only the in-frame ones, dropping some. The sample has about 41,000 clones, approximately 89% seen once; the top ten hold over 20%. The sequenced sample was CD4+ or CD8+ T cells sorted from blood, obtained in a trial of the OX40 agonist ivuxolimab. These receptors originate from an adult with an advanced solid tumor such as melanoma, head and neck, liver or kidney cancer.

The rearrangement links TRBV7-9 to TRBJ2-1, with D tentatively TRBD2 (7 bases). This CDR3 has 16 amino acids. The germline gives CDR1 SEHNR, CDR2 FQNEAQ (reference sequence). Trimming cost V 1 base and J 5 bases, with 15 bases left between them. The CDR3 loop reads CASSLEGGGPHNEQFF. In DNA, the CDR3 is TGTGCCAGCAGCTTAGAGGGGGGAGGGCCCCACAATGAGCAGTTCTTC.

The rearrangement joins TRBV5-1 to TRBJ1-2; 7 positions match TRBD1. CDR1 is SGHRS and CDR2 is YFSETQ in the germline V gene. J lost 4 bases, V lost 3 bases, and 9 bases had no gene match. The CDR3 has 15 amino acids. CDR3 loop: CASSSETGSFYGYTF. The CDR3 DNA follows: TGCGCCAGCAGCTCAGAGACAGGGTCTTTCTATGGCTACACCTTC.

A single count supports this clone. The rearrangement links TRBV28 to TRBJ2-1; D is possibly TRBD2 (6 bases). V was pared by 6 bases and J by 5 bases, with 11 bases between. Germline assignment: CDR1 MDHEN and CDR2 SYDVKM. The CDR3 consists of 13 residues. The CDR3 here is CASSLGLHNEQFF. The CDR3 nucleotides are TGTGCCAGCAGCCTGGGACTTCACAATGAGCAGTTCTTC.

The V gene is TRBV5-6, the J gene TRBJ2-7; D is undetermined. The V gene's germline CDR1 is SGHDT and CDR2 YYEEEE. Trimming pared 2 bases from V and 0 bases from J, leaving 3 bases between. This CDR3 contains 12 residues. This chain's CDR3 is CASSFGSYEQYF. In DNA, the CDR3 is TGTGCCAGCAGCTTCGGCTCCTACGAGCAGTACTTC.

This chain uses TRBV28 with TRBJ2-7, with D possibly matching TRBD2 (5 bases). Trimming shortened V by 6 bases and J by 9 bases, and 15 bases separated the two germline ends. The CDR3 extends over 12 amino acids. The V gene's germline CDR1 is MDHEN and CDR2 SYDVKM. The CDR3 DNA reads TGTGCCAGCAGCCGACTCTCCCGGGGGCAGTACTTC. It translates to CASSRLSRGQYF.

This clone was detected only once. The chain uses TRBV2 and TRBJ2-7; D may correspond to TRBD1 or TRBD2 (5 bases each). V was cut by 8 bases and J by 4 bases, with 12 bases left in between. The CDR3 is 12 amino acids. From germline, CDR1 is SNHLY and CDR2 FYNNEI. The CDR3 DNA is TGTGCCAGCTCCGGGACCGAGTACGAGCAGTACTTC. Translating it yields CASSGTEYEQYF. The full variable domain, with the rest looked up from reference TRBV2 and TRBJ2-7, is EPEVTQTPSHQVTQMGQEVILRCVPISNHLYFYWYRQILGQKVEFLVSFYNNEISEKSEIFDDQFSVERPDGSNFTLKIRSTKLEDSAMYFCASSGTEYEQYFGPGTRLTVT.

The rearrangement joins TRBV5-6 to TRBJ2-1; no definite D call. Germline V CDR1 and CDR2: SGHDT, YYEEEE. The CDR3 is 12 amino acids. The V gene lost 2 bases and the J gene lost 5 bases, with 5 bases spanning the gap. The CDR3, as DNA: TGTGCCAGCAGCTTCCTGCACAATGAGCAGTTCTTC. Residues: CASSFLHNEQFF.

The chain has TRBV28 and TRBJ1-1; D ambiguous. CDR1 and CDR2 from the germline V gene are MDHEN and SYDVKM. Deletions cut 5 bases from V and 10 bases from J, with 20 bases between. The CDR3 is 14 residues long. The CDR3 bases are TGTGCCAGCAGTCTGCATCGGAAAACCCAAAGAGCTTTCTTT. This encodes CASSLHRKTQRAFF.

This chain connects TRBV7-9 to TRBJ1-1; D uncertain. This CDR3 comprises 12 residues. Trimming took off 3 bases at V and 2 bases at J, with 4 bases between the two ends. CDR1 and CDR2 from the germline V gene are SEHNR and FQNEAQ (reference sequence). This CDR3 is CASSLDNTEAFF. The CDR3 DNA reads as TGTGCCAGCAGCTTGGACAACACTGAAGCTTTCTTT.

The chain combines TRBV5-5 with TRBJ1-2; D remains unclear. CDR3 length equals 16 residues. Germline CDR1 is SGHKS and CDR2 is YYEKEE (reference sequence). V lost 4 bases, J lost 0 bases, and 16 bases lay in between. CDR3 coding DNA: TGTGCCAGCAGCCAATTGGACCCGAGTCCTAACTATGGCTACACCTTC. Translation: CASSQLDPSPNYGYTF.

The genes are TRBV7-9 and TRBJ1-2, with 7 bases lining up with TRBD1. J gave up 6 bases and V 5 bases, and 12 bases lay outside the gene matches. The V gene's germline CDR1 is SEHNR and CDR2 FQNEAQ (reference sequence). The CDR3 is 15 residues long. CDR3 sequence: CASSPATGVMDGYTF. CDR3 sequence (DNA): TGTGCCAGCAGCCCCGCCACAGGGGTGATGGATGGCTACACCTTC. The variable domain in full, with the rest retrieved from reference TRBV7-9 and TRBJ1-2, is DTGVSQNPRHKITKRGQNVTFRCDPISEHNRLYWYRQTLGQGPEFLTYFQNEAQLEKSRLLSDRFSAERPKGSFSTLEIQRTEQGDSAMYLCASSPATGVMDGYTFGSGTRLTVV.

The chain employs TRBV4-2 and TRBJ2-7; no firm D call. CDR1 and CDR2 (germline): LGHNA, YNFKEQ. The CDR3 spans 16 residues. Trimming took 0 bases from V and 0 from J, leaving 12 bases between them. The CDR3 DNA is TGTGCCAGCAGCCAAGAACTACCTTCCAACTCCTACGAGCAGTACTTC. It translates to CASSQELPSNSYEQYF.

The chain has TRBV4-1 and TRBJ2-2, with D possibly being TRBD2 (5 bases). The germline V gene encodes CDR1 MGHRA and CDR2 YSYEKL. The CDR3 is made up of 15 amino acids. V dropped 3 bases and J dropped 3 bases, with 11 bases sitting between them. Here the CDR3 DNA reads TGCGCCAGCAGCCAGAGGGTTATTGACACCGGGGAGCTGTTTTTT. Its translation: CASSQRVIDTGELFF.

V is TRBV28 and J is TRBJ2-2; 9 positions match TRBD1. V dropped 3 bases and J dropped 2; count of bases not matched to a gene: 13. The CDR3 sequence is 19 residues long. The germline CDR1 and CDR2 sequences are MDHEN and SYDVKM. DNA for the CDR3: TGTGCCAGCAGTTTGCCCGGGACAGGGCCAATCGAAAACACCGGGGAGCTGTTTTTT. Protein sequence: CASSLPGTGPIENTGELFF.

This chain links TRBV28 with TRBJ1-2; 12 bases line up with TRBD1. Germline CDR1 and CDR2: MDHEN and SYDVKM. The V and J ends lost 10 bases and 7 bases, in that order; junction bases with no gene match: 10. The CDR3 loop spans 14 amino acids. CDR3 sequence reads: CATSVGTGGFGYTF. DNA for the CDR3: TGTGCCACCTCGGTTGGGACAGGGGGCTTTGGCTACACCTTC.

The chain joins TRBV19 to TRBJ2-5, with TRBD1 matching 12 bases. CDR3 length: 16 residues. V dropped 5 bases and J dropped 5; count of bases not matched to a gene: 9. From germline, CDR1 is LNHDA and CDR2 SQIVND (reference sequence). The CDR3, as DNA: TGTGCCAGTAGTCGCCGGGACAGGGGGCGCGGGGAGACCCAGTACTTC. Translating it yields CASSRRDRGRGETQYF.

This sequence joins TRBV9 and TRBJ1-4; D gene ambiguous. Deletions cut 3 bases from V and 5 bases from J, with 8 bases between. Germline V gene sequence: CDR1 SGDLS, CDR2 YYNGEE. The CDR3 extends over 13 amino acids. This chain's CDR3 is CASSADRNEKLFF. In DNA, the CDR3 is TGTGCCAGCAGCGCGGACCGAAATGAAAAACTGTTTTTT.

This sequence joins TRBV11-2 and TRBJ2-5; weak D call: TRBD2 (5 bases). This CDR3 contains 15 residues. Germline V gene sequence: CDR1 SGHAT, CDR2 FQNNGV. V lost 1 base, J lost 5 bases, and 14 bases lay in between. CDR3 amino acids: CASSLGFGEGETQYF. The CDR3, as DNA: TGTGCCAGCAGCTTAGGGTTCGGGGAAGGGGAGACCCAGTACTTC.

J is TRBJ2-7 and V is TRBV11-1, with D perhaps matching TRBD1 (6 bases). V gave up 5 bases and J gave up 5 bases, with 13 bases separating them. The CDR3 covers 13 residues. Germline lookup yields CDR1 SGHAT and CDR2 FQDESV (reference sequence). The CDR3 here is CASSHRVGDEQYF. CDR3 DNA: TGTGCCAGCAGCCACAGGGTGGGGGACGAGCAGTACTTC. The full variable domain, completed using reference TRBV11-1 and TRBJ2-7, is EAEVAQSPRYKITEKSQAVAFWCDPISGHATLYWYRQILGQGPELLVQFQDESVVDDSQLPKDRFSAERLKGVDSTLKIQPAELGDSAMYLCASSHRVGDEQYFGPGTRLTVT.

CDR3 sequence (DNA): TGTGCCAGCAGCCTAGCGGCGGATTTCTACAATGAGCAGTTCTTC. Translation: CASSLAADFYNEQFF. The chain carries TRBV28 and TRBJ2-1; 7 nucleotides align to TRBD2. CDR1 is MDHEN and CDR2 is SYDVKM in the germline V gene. CDR3 length: 15 residues. Trimming cost V 6 bases and J 3 bases; bases outside gene matches: 8.

The chain joins TRBV2 to TRBJ2-7; 8 positions agree with TRBD1. The J segment lost 4 bases and the V segment lost 11 bases, leaving 10 bases of the junction unmatched. The CDR3 length is 13 residues. CDR1 and CDR2 (germline): SNHLY, FYNNEI. CDR3 sequence reads: CAWTGLYAYEQYF. In nucleotides, the CDR3 is TGTGCCTGGACAGGGCTATATGCTTACGAGCAGTACTTC. The full variable domain, rest sourced from reference TRBV2 and TRBJ2-7, is EPEVTQTPSHQVTQMGQEVILRCVPISNHLYFYWYRQILGQKVEFLVSFYNNEISEKSEIFDDQFSVERPDGSNFTLKIRSTKLEDSAMYFCAWTGLYAYEQYFGPGTRLTVT.

DNA of the CDR3: TGTGCCAGCAGCAAAGACCCCACAGATACGCAGTATTTT. Translating gives CASSKDPTDTQYF. V gene TRBV9 combines with J gene TRBJ2-3; D is uncertain. The CDR3 sequence is 13 residues long. Per germline, CDR1 SGDLS and CDR2 YYNGEE. V was clipped by 4 bases and J by 2 bases, with 8 bases between them.

This clone was found a few times. The gene calls are TRBV21-1 and TRBJ1-2. TRBV21-1 is an annotated pseudogene. This CDR3 comprises 12 residues. CDR3 in DNA: TGTGCCAGCAGCAAAGCGGGGGGCGGCTACACCTTC. Encoded protein: CASSKAGGGYTF.

J is TRBJ2-7 and V is TRBV28, with D perhaps matching TRBD2 (6 bases). V was clipped by 4 bases and J by 5 bases, with 15 bases between them. The length of the CDR3 is 14 residues. Germline values: CDR1 MDHEN, CDR2 SYDVKM. CDR3 sequence reads: CASSSPGWGDEQYF. CDR3 sequence (DNA): TGTGCCAGCAGTTCCCCAGGCTGGGGGGACGAGCAGTACTTC.

V is TRBV5-4 and J is TRBJ2-3; TRBD1 aligns across 11 bases. The germline gives CDR1 SGHNT, CDR2 YYREEE (reference sequence). The CDR3 has 17 residues. V trimming: 4 bases; J trimming: 2 bases; junction bases outside the gene matches: 9. The CDR3 coding sequence is TGTGCCAGCAGCCCCGAGGACAGGGGGCTCACCACAGATACGCAGTATTTT. This translates into CASSPEDRGLTTDTQYF.

The chain couples TRBV6-5 to TRBJ2-1; no clear D gene. V lost 2 bases and J 7 bases, leaving 6 bases between the germline ends. Germline V gives CDR1 MNHEY, CDR2 SVGAGI. This CDR3 has 12 residues. The CDR3 nucleotides read TGTGCCAGCAGTTACGAAGGAAATGAGCAGTTCTTC. Translation: CASSYEGNEQFF.

The chain combines TRBV6-5 with TRBJ1-1, with D possibly matching TRBD1 (6 bases). V was shortened by 6 bases and J by 0 bases, with 14 bases between the two germline ends. The germline V gene encodes CDR1 MNHEY and CDR2 SVGAGI. The CDR3 contains 15 residues. CDR3 region: CASSPHRDLNTEAFF. DNA of the CDR3: TGTGCCAGCAGCCCCCACAGGGATTTGAACACTGAAGCTTTCTTT.